These 26 T cell receptor beta chains originate from one sample sequenced in a study of neurological immune-mediated disorders. TCRdb reprocessed the 5' RACE reads with MiXCR, giving one entry per CDR3 protein. This table holds tens of thousands of distinct CDR3 sequences, roughly a quarter found once. The sequenced material came from PBMCs. Receptor source: a woman in her sixties or seventies in good health.

Many counts were recorded for this clonotype. The chain has TRBV27 and TRBJ2-3, with unresolved D. CDR3 length: 11 residues. CDR1 is MNHEY and CDR2 is SMNVEV in the germline V gene (reference sequence). The V gene lost 6 bases and the J gene lost 3 bases, with 4 bases spanning the gap. CDR3 protein: CASRPTDTQYF. CDR3 bases: TGTGCCAGCAGACCAACAGATACGCAGTATTTT.

This clonotype was seen ten or more times. The chain joins TRBV2 to TRBJ1-2, with unresolved D. The CDR3 length is 15 residues. The V end was cut by 1 base, the J end by 3 bases, with 12 bases between. Germline CDR1 and CDR2: SNHLY and FYNNEI. CDR3 nucleotides: TGTGCCAGCAGTGAAGGTCCAGGAGGTCACTATGGCTACACCTTC. It encodes CASSEGPGGHYGYTF.

The gene calls are TRBV20-1 and TRBJ1-4; D ambiguous. The length of the CDR3 is 14 residues. Germline CDR1 is DFQATT and CDR2 is SNEGSKA (reference sequence). The V end was cut by 2 bases, the J end by 0 bases, with 7 bases between. The CDR3 nucleotides are TGCAGTGCTAGATACCCAACAACTAATGAAAAACTGTTTTTT. Translation gives CSARYPTTNEKLFF.

In its sample, this clonotype was seen many times. The chain recombines TRBV29-1 with TRBJ2-1, with 7 bases lining up with TRBD2. CDR1 and CDR2 (germline): SQVTM, ANQGSEA. Losses at the gene ends were 1 base for V and 0 bases for J; bases not matched to a gene: 3. This CDR3 region has 15 residues. Here the CDR3 DNA reads TGCAGCGTTGAAGGGTGGGAGGGCTCCTACAATGAGCAGTTCTTC. Translation: CSVEGWEGSYNEQFF.

This clonotype showed up many times. V is TRBV6-5 and J is TRBJ2-3; D gene ambiguous. Trimming shortened V by 0 bases and J by 6 bases, and 4 bases separated the two germline ends. The CDR3 runs to 12 residues. Germline lookup yields CDR1 MNHEY and CDR2 SVGAGI. For the CDR3, the DNA is TGTGCCAGCAGTTACTCGCTGGATACGCAGTATTTT. Residues: CASSYSLDTQYF.

This clonotype came up many times. The V and J genes are TRBV20-1 and TRBJ2-1, with D tentatively TRBD1 (6 bases). The length of the CDR3 is 14 residues. The germline V and J ends were trimmed by 5 bases and 0 bases, with 11 bases remaining between them. Looked up from germline, CDR1 is DFQATT and CDR2 is SNEGSKA (reference sequence). CDR3 protein: CSAQGLGSYNEQFF. In DNA, the CDR3 is TGCAGTGCTCAGGGGTTGGGCTCCTACAATGAGCAGTTCTTC.

Ten or more counts support this clonotype. The V gene is TRBV10-3, the J gene TRBJ2-3; TRBD2 is a possible D gene (6 bases). V shed 9 bases and J shed 6 bases, with 16 bases lying between them. The CDR3 sequence is 13 residues long. Germline CDR1 and CDR2: ENHRY and SYGVKD. CDR3 sequence reads: CAMGSLAGDTQYF. The CDR3 DNA sequence: TGTGCCATGGGTAGCTTGGCGGGGGATACGCAGTATTTT.

This clonotype was seen at least ten times. The chain joins TRBV20-1 to TRBJ2-5; 11 bases map to TRBD2. Losses at the gene ends were 5 bases for V and 2 bases for J; bases not matched to a gene: 7. The CDR3 consists of 15 residues. Germline CDR1 and CDR2: DFQATT and SNEGSKA (reference sequence). As DNA, the CDR3 is TGCAGTGCTGGGGGGACTAGCGGACGTCAAGAGACCCAGTACTTC. Protein: CSAGGTSGRQETQYF.

The chain uses TRBV6-6 and TRBJ2-3, with TRBD1 matching over 7 bases. Per germline, CDR1 MNHNY and CDR2 SVGAGI (reference sequence). CDR3 length equals 15 residues. Germline trimming cut 4 bases from V and 2 bases from J; bases unmatched to any gene: 6. The CDR3 nucleotides read TGTGCCAGCAGTTTCCGAGGACAGGTCACAGATACGCAGTATTTT. This gives the protein CASSFRGQVTDTQYF.

In its sample, this clonotype was seen many times. The chain combines TRBV5-1 with TRBJ2-2, with D perhaps assigned TRBD1 or TRBD2 (6 bases each). Germline CDR1 reads SGHRS; CDR2 reads YFSETQ. The CDR3 extends over 16 amino acids. Trimming took 4 bases from V and 4 from J, leaving 17 bases between them. The CDR3: CASSPQGGGGTGELFF. CDR3 bases: TGCGCCAGCAGCCCCCAAGGGGGAGGCGGCACCGGGGAGCTGTTTTTT. The variable domain in full, completed from reference TRBV5-1 and TRBJ2-2, reads KAGVTQTPRYLIKTRGQQVTLSCSPISGHRSVSWYQQTPGQGLQFLFEYFSETQRNKGNFPGRFSGRQFSNSRSEMNVSTLELGDSALYLCASSPQGGGGTGELFFGEGSRLTVL.

This clonotype was detected many times. The V gene is TRBV4-1, the J gene TRBJ2-7; 9 bases match TRBD1. V shed 3 bases and J 2 bases; nucleotides not matched to a gene: 5. Germline V gives CDR1 MGHRA, CDR2 YSYEKL. The CDR3 sequence is 15 residues long. This CDR3 is CASSQPGTGPYEQYF. Here the CDR3 DNA reads TGCGCCAGCAGCCAGCCCGGGACAGGGCCCTACGAGCAGTACTTC.

The V call is TRBV27, the J call TRBJ2-7; TRBD1 matches at 7 bases. Looked up from germline, CDR1 is MNHEY and CDR2 is SMNVEV (reference sequence). Trimming took 5 bases from V and 3 from J; bases not matched to a gene: 7. The length of the CDR3 is 14 residues. CDR3 residues: CASSPPGQLYEQYF. The CDR3 nucleotides read TGTGCCAGCAGTCCGCCGGGACAGCTCTACGAGCAGTACTTC.

This clonotype was detected many times. The chain uses TRBV5-1 and TRBJ2-6, with D maybe TRBD2 (5 bases). Germline V gene data show CDR1 as SGHRS and CDR2 as YFSETQ. The V end was cut by 5 bases, the J end by 1 base, with 13 bases between. The CDR3 is made up of 16 amino acids. CDR3 amino acids: CASRPDPGSGANVLTF. The CDR3 DNA reads as TGCGCCAGCAGGCCCGATCCGGGATCTGGGGCCAACGTCCTGACTTTC.

This clonotype was detected only a few times. The rearrangement joins TRBV6-2 or TRBV6-3 to TRBJ1-5; no clear D gene. Germline-derived CDR1 and CDR2 are MNHEY and SVGEGT. The V and J ends lost 4 bases and 2 bases respectively, with 9 bases between them. This CDR3 spans 14 amino acids. The CDR3 loop is CASSSALGNQPQHF. CDR3 nucleotide sequence: TGTGCCAGCAGTTCCGCGCTGGGCAATCAGCCCCAGCATTTT.

This clonotype was seen many times. The rearrangement joins TRBV20-1 to TRBJ1-5; the match to TRBD1 covers 8 bases. Losses at the gene ends were 4 bases for V and 7 bases for J; bases not matched to a gene: 6. The CDR3 extends over 13 amino acids. Germline CDR1 is DFQATT and CDR2 is SNEGSKA (reference sequence). The CDR3 reads CSAIDRGGQPQHF. Written as DNA, the CDR3 is TGCAGTGCTATAGACAGGGGTGGCCAGCCCCAGCATTTT.

The genes are TRBV18 and TRBJ1-5, with a possible D match to TRBD1 (5 bases). CDR1 and CDR2 (germline): KGHSH, LQKENI. This CDR3 has 16 amino acids. Trimming pared 9 bases from V and 4 bases from J, leaving 22 bases between. Here the CDR3 DNA reads TGTGCCAGGCGGGGGGAGGTGAGCCCCGTAAATCAGCCCCAGCATTTT. This sequence encodes CARRGEVSPVNQPQHF.

This clonotype has more than one count but fewer than ten. The CDR3 protein is CAIRREGLAAYNEQFF. The DNA for the CDR3 is TGTGCCATCAGGAGAGAAGGACTAGCGGCCTACAATGAGCAGTTCTTC. The V call is TRBV10-3, the J call TRBJ2-1, with 10 bases matching TRBD2. Germline V gene lookup returns CDR1 ENHRY and CDR2 SYGVKD. This CDR3 region has 16 residues. Trimming removed 6 bases from V and 2 bases from J; junction bases left unmatched: 7.

There are many counts of this clonotype. The J gene is TRBJ1-5, the V gene TRBV7-2; D gene unclear. CDR3 length equals 14 residues. Germline V gene data show CDR1 as SGHTA and CDR2 as FQGNSA. Trimming pared 4 bases from V and 9 bases from J, leaving 16 bases between. The CDR3 region is CASSSDAQKGPQHF. Written as DNA, the CDR3 is TGTGCCAGCAGCTCGGACGCCCAGAAAGGGCCCCAGCATTTT.

This clonotype occurred many times. V gene TRBV20-1 combines with J gene TRBJ2-2; TRBD2 agrees at 12 bases. With V trimmed by 0 bases and J by 0 bases, 5 bases remained unmatched. The V gene's germline CDR1 is DFQATT and CDR2 SNEGSKA (reference sequence). There are 18 residues in the CDR3. The CDR3 coding sequence is TGCAGTGCTAGAGATTACCTAGCGGGAGGGGCGAACACCGGGGAGCTGTTTTTT. The encoded protein is CSARDYLAGGANTGELFF.

This clonotype was recorded at least ten times. This sequence joins TRBV5-4 and TRBJ2-1; maybe TRBD1 (6 bases). Germline lookup yields CDR1 SGHNT and CDR2 YYREEE (reference sequence). Deletions cut 4 bases from V and 9 bases from J, with 23 bases between. This CDR3 has 16 amino acids. Written as DNA, the CDR3 is TGTGCCAGCAGCCTTGCCGGGGACACCCAAGCCGGTGAGCAGTTCTTC. Encoded protein: CASSLAGDTQAGEQFF. Supplemented by reference TRBV5-4 and TRBJ2-1, the full variable domain reads ETGVTQSPTHLIKTRGQQVTLRCSSQSGHNTVSWYQQALGQGPQFIFQYYREEENGRGNFPPRFSGLQFPNYSSELNVNALELDDSALYLCASSLAGDTQAGEQFFGPGTRLTVL.

This clonotype was detected ten times or more. The rearrangement joins TRBV20-1 to TRBJ2-2, with D unresolved. The V and J ends lost 2 bases and 6 bases respectively, with 16 bases between them. The CDR3 contains 15 residues. CDR1 and CDR2 (germline): DFQATT, SNEGSKA (reference sequence). In nucleotides, the CDR3 is TGCAGTGCTAGAAACCAGGCAGTTCTCGCCGGGGAGCTGTTTTTT. Translating gives CSARNQAVLAGELFF.

The table lists this clonotype with many counts. CDR3 residues: CALRWGDGDTQYF. As DNA, the CDR3 is TGTGCCCTTCGCTGGGGGGATGGAGATACGCAGTATTTT. The J gene is TRBJ2-3, the V gene TRBV6-1, with a tentative D call TRBD2 (6 bases). Germline lookup yields CDR1 MNHNS and CDR2 SASEGT. The V end was cut by 11 bases, the J end by 5 bases, with 17 bases between. The CDR3 is 13 residues long.

The chain uses TRBV6-5 and TRBJ2-7; no clear D gene. V dropped 0 bases and J dropped 7 bases, with 10 bases sitting between them. Germline V lookup: CDR1 MNHEY, CDR2 SVGAGI. The CDR3 is made up of 13 amino acids. CDR3 in DNA: TGTGCCAGCAGTTACTCGATCGGGTATGAGCAGTACTTC. Translated: CASSYSIGYEQYF.

The genes are TRBV7-2 and TRBJ2-7, with a tentative D call TRBD2 (6 bases). The CDR3 has 15 residues. Between the trimmed V and J ends, which lost 5 bases and 0 bases, there was a span of 14 bases. Germline loops: CDR1 SGHTA, CDR2 FQGNSA. CDR3 region: CASSISGTLSYEQYF. DNA for the CDR3: TGTGCCAGCAGCATCTCCGGGACTCTCTCCTACGAGCAGTACTTC.

Concerning this clonotype itself: This could be a read error, since a much larger clone is one nucleotide away. This rearrangement joins TRBV5-1 to TRBJ1-1; D is uncertain. The CDR3 has 13 residues. Per germline, CDR1 SGHRS and CDR2 YFSETQ. V lost 0 bases and J lost 0, with 3 bases in between. CDR3 region: CASSLAVNTEAFF. For the CDR3, the DNA is TGCGCCAGCAGCTTGGCCGTGAACACTGAAGCTTTCTTT. The variable domain in full, completed from reference TRBV5-1 and TRBJ1-1, reads KAGVTQTPRYLIKTRGQQVTLSCSPISGHRSVSWYQQTPGQGLQFLFEYFSETQRNKGNFPGRFSGRQFSNSRSEMNVSTLELGDSALYLCASSLAVNTEAFFGQGTRLTVV.

The chain combines TRBV11-2 with TRBJ2-7, with 11 bases matching TRBD2. V lost 4 bases and J lost 2; bases outside the gene matches: 4. CDR1 and CDR2 from the germline V gene are SGHAT and FQNNGV. CDR3 length: 15 residues. The chain's CDR3 is CASSSRLAGPYEQYF. The DNA for the CDR3 is TGTGCCAGCAGCTCTAGACTAGCGGGGCCCTACGAGCAGTACTTC.